The sequence of this T cell receptor beta chain was determined in a study of cytotoxic CD8 clonotypes in ibrutinib-treated CLL. Study details: The group held 10 to 11 relapsed/refractory and around 14 treatment-naive patients, with 17 IGHV unmutated. Among the samples, the mean was roughly 240,000 productive templates and 75,000 to 95,000 productive rearrangements. Study observations and caveats: The study found baseline clonality above age-matched healthy donors, tracking circulating CD8+ T-cell counts. Treatment saw public clonotypes, which were uncommon, either contract or stay stable.

About this clone itself: Its antigen is as yet unknown.

The protocol was immunoSEQ multiplex PCR, while the TCRdb copy is restricted to in-frame clones and leaves out a portion. The sample has 20,000 to 25,000 clones; 55% to 75% are singletons. The input for sequencing was PBMCs, taken after 12 months of ibrutinib treatment. The receptor was isolated from a human donor with chronic lymphocytic leukemia.

The DNA for the CDR3 is TGCGCCAGCAGCTTGTCTTTTCAGGGCGGCTACACCTTC. Protein sequence: CASSLSFQGGYTF. The gene calls are TRBV5-1 and TRBJ1-2, with D perhaps TRBD1 (5 bases). Trimming shortened V by 1 base and J by 8 bases, and 12 bases separated the two germline ends. The CDR3 loop spans 13 amino acids. Germline V gene sequence: CDR1 SGHRS, CDR2 YFSETQ.